The rows below give T cell receptor beta chains drawn from one sample of a study of blood T cell repertoires in COVID-19. The repertoire was sequenced with immunoSEQ multiplex PCR; TCRdb's copy has only in-frame clones and lacks some. The sample consists of a few hundred thousand clones, 89% of them appearing once. Sequencing used PBMCs or T cells enriched from blood (not recorded which). All receptors come from a woman between 50 and 59 years old who had been exposed to COVID-19. Both conserved end residues are part of each CDR3. The order of the fields is D gene, V gene, clone size, J gene, CDR3 DNA, CDR3 protein. The D gene is left open where the match is weak. Size values are once, few and many counts, or a class for expanded clones, and some rows have none.

D: NA
V: TRBV5-6
size: NA
J: TRBJ2-7
DNA: TGTGCCAGCAGCGGGGCGAACAGACCGTACGAGCAGTACTTC
CDR3: CASSGANRPYEQYF

D: NA
V: TRBV5-4
size: NA
J: TRBJ2-2
DNA: TGTGCCAGCAGCTTCGGAGCCAGTCTCCCCGGGGAGCTGTTTTTT
CDR3: CASSFGASLPGELFF

D: NA
V: TRBV19
size: NA
J: TRBJ1-3
DNA: TGTGCCAGTAACTCCGGCGGCAATGGAAACACCATATATTTT
CDR3: CASNSGGNGNTIYF

D: NA
V: TRBV30
size: NA
J: TRBJ1-1
DNA: TGTGCCTGGAGTAGGGGGGGGCTGAACACTGAAGCTTTCTTT
CDR3: CAWSRGGLNTEAFF

D: NA
V: TRBV19
size: NA
J: TRBJ2-7
DNA: TGTGCCAGTAACCACATCGAGGTGGACGAGCAGTACTTC
CDR3: CASNHIEVDEQYF

D: NA
V: TRBV5-1
size: NA
J: TRBJ2-7
DNA: TGCGCCAGCAGCTTGGGTGGACTAACGTACGAGCAGTACTTC
CDR3: CASSLGGLTYEQYF

D: TRBD1
V: TRBV3-1/TRBV3-2
size: few
J: TRBJ1-2
DNA: TGTGCCAGCAGAAGTATCCAGGGGGCGTCCTATGGCTACACCTTC
CDR3: CASRSIQGASYGYTF

D: TRBD1
V: TRBV7-8
size: NA
J: TRBJ1-6
DNA: TGTGCCAGCAGCTTAGGGACAGGGGAAGGCTCACCCCTCCACTTT
CDR3: CASSLGTGEGSPLHF

D: NA
V: TRBV19
size: few
J: TRBJ1-5
DNA: TGTGCCAGTAGTATAGGTGGGAGGCAGCCCCAGCATTTT
CDR3: CASSIGGRQPQHF

D: TRBD1
V: TRBV6-4
size: NA
J: TRBJ2-5
DNA: TGTGCCAGCAGTGACTCGACAGGGGCAACCCAGTACTTC
CDR3: CASSDSTGATQYF

D: NA
V: TRBV6-5
size: NA
J: TRBJ1-2
DNA: TGTGCCAGCAGGGCAGGACAGCGTAACTATGGCTACACCTTC
CDR3: CASRAGQRNYGYTF

D: NA
V: TRBV5-4
size: NA
J: TRBJ2-1
DNA: TGTGCCAGCAGCTGGGGGGGACAGGAGTCCTACAATGAGCAGTTCTTC
CDR3: CASSWGGQESYNEQFF

D: NA
V: TRBV7-2
size: few
J: TRBJ1-6
DNA: TGTGCCAGCAGCCAACGAGATTGGGCGGGCTCACCCCTCCACTTT
CDR3: CASSQRDWAGSPLHF

D: NA
V: TRBV12-5
size: NA
J: TRBJ1-3
DNA: TGTGCTGGGTGTCGGGAGTGGATCAGAGGAAACACCATATATTTT
CDR3: CAGCREWIRGNTIYF

D: NA
V: TRBV23-1
size: NA
J: TRBJ2-5
DNA: TGCGCCAGCAGTCAATCGTGGGAGCCTACGAGGCTCCAAGAGACCCAGTACTTC
CDR3: CASSQSWEPTRLQETQYF

D: NA
V: TRBV6-2/TRBV6-3
size: NA
J: TRBJ1-2
DNA: TGTGCCAGCAGTCCCACGGGACATATATATGGCTACACCTTC
CDR3: CASSPTGHIYGYTF